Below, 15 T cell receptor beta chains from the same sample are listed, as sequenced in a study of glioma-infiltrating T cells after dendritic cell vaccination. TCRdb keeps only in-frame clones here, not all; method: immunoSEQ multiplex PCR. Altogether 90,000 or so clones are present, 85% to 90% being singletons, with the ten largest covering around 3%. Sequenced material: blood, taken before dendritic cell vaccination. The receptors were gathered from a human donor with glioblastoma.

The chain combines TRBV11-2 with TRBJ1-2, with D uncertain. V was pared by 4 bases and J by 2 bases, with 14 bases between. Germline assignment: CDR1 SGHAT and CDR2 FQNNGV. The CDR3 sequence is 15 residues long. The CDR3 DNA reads TGTGCCAGCAGCTGGTCTGTCGGCGGGAACTATGGCTACACCTTC. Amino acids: CASSWSVGGNYGYTF.

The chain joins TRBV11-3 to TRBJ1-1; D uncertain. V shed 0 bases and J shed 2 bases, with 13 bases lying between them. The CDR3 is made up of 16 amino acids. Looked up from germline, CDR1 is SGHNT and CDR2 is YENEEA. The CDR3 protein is CASSLDLEVLNTEAFF. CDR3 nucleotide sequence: TGTGCCAGCAGCTTAGATCTAGAGGTACTTAACACTGAAGCTTTCTTT.

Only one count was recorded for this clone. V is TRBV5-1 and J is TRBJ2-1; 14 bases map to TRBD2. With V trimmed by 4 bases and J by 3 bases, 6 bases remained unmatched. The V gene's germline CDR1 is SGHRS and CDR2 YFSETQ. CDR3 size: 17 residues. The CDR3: CASSEGLAGVVYNEQFF. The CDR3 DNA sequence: TGCGCCAGCAGCGAGGGACTAGCGGGAGTCGTCTACAATGAGCAGTTCTTC.

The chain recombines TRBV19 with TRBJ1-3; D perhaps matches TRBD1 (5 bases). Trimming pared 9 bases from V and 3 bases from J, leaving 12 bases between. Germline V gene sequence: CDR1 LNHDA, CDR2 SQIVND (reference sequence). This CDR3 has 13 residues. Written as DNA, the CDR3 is TGTGCCAGCTGCTCAGGGATTGGAAACACCATATATTTT. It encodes CASCSGIGNTIYF.

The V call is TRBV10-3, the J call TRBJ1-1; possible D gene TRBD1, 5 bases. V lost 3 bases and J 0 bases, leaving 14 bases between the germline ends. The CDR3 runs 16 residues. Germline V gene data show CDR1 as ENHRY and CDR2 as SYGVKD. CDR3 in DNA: TGTGCCATCAGTGACTCGGCCCCAGGGTTGAACACTGAAGCTTTCTTT. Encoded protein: CAISDSAPGLNTEAFF.

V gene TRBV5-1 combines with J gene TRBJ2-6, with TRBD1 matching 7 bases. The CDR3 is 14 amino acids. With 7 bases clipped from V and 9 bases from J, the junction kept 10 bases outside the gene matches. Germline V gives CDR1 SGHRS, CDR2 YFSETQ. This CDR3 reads CASCLTGTVNVLTF. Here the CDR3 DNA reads TGCGCCAGCTGTCTAACCGGGACAGTCAACGTCCTGACTTTC.

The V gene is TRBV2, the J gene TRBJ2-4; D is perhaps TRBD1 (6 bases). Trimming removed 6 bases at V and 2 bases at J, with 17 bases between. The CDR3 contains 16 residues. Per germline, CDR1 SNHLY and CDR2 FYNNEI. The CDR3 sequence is CASSARDNLSKNIQYF. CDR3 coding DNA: TGTGCCAGCAGCGCCCGGGACAATTTGTCCAAAAACATTCAGTACTTC.

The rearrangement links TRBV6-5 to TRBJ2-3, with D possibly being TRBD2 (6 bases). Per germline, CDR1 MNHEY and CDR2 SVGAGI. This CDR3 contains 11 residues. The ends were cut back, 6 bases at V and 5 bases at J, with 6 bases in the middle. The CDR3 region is CASREGDTQYF. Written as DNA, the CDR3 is TGTGCCAGCAGGGAGGGAGATACGCAGTATTTT.

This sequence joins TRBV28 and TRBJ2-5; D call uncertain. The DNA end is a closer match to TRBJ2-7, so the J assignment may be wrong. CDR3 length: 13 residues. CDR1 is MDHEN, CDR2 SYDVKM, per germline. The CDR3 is CASSLNSPPEQYF. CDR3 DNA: TGTGCCAGCAGTTTAAACTCCCCCCCCGAGCAGTACTTC.

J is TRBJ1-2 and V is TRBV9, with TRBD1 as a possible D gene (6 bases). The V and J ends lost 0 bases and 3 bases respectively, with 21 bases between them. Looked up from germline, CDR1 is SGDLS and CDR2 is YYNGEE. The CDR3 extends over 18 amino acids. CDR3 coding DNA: TGTGCCAGCAGCGTAGCTACGGGGGGGCAGGGATTGTACTATGGCTACACCTTC. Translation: CASSVATGGQGLYYGYTF.

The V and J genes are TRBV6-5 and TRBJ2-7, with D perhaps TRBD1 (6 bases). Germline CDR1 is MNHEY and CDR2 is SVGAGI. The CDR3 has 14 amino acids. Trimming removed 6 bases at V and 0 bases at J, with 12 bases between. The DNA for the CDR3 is TGTGCCAGCAGGTTCCAGGGGCCCTCCTACGAGCAGTACTTC. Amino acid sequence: CASRFQGPSYEQYF.

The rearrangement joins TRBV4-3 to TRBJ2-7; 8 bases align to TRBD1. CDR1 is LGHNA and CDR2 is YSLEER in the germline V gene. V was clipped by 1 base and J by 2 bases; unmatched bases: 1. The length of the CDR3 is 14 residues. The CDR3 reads CASSQGTGPYEQYF. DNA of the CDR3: TGCGCCAGCAGCCAAGGGACAGGGCCCTACGAGCAGTACTTC.

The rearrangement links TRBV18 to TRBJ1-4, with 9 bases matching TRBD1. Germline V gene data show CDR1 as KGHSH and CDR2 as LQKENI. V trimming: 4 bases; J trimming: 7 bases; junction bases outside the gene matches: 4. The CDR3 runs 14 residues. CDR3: CASSLGTGSEKLFF. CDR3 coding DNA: TGTGCCAGCTCACTGGGGACAGGGAGTGAAAAACTGTTTTTT.

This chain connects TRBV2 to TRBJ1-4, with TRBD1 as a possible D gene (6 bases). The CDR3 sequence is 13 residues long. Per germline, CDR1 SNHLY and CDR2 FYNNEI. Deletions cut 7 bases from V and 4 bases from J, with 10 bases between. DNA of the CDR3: TGTGCCAGCAACAGGGTAGTTAATGAAAAACTGTTTTTT. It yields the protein CASNRVVNEKLFF.

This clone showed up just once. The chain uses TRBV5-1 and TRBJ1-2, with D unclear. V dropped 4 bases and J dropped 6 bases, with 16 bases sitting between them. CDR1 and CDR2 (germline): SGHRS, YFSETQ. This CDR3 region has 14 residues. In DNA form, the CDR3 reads TGCGCCAGCAGCCCCCGGCCCCGCGGGGATGGCTACACCTTC. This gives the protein CASSPRPRGDGYTF.